These T cell receptor beta chains were read from a single sample in a study of T-cell reconstitution after alpha-beta-depleted transplantation in children. TCRdb redid the calling of the PCR reads with MiXCR, one entry per CDR3 protein. The sample has 400,000 to 500,000 distinct CDR3 sequences; 11% are singletons. This specimen was PBMCs from the stem cell graft donor, taken from the stem cell graft. These receptors were obtained from a human donor who donated a stem cell graft to a child with acute myeloid leukemia. Each CDR3 is given with its conserved first and last residue. The order of the fields is D gene, V gene, clone size, J gene, CDR3 protein, CDR3 DNA. The D gene is left open where the match is weak. Clone size is given for some rows only: seen once, a few or many times, or a class if the clone is expanded.

>-|TRBV15|-|TRBJ1-4
CATSRSQGELFF
TGTGCCACCAGCAGATCCCAGGGAGAACTGTTTTTT
>TRBD1|TRBV29-1|many|TRBJ1-5
CSVGTGDGDQPQHF
TGCAGCGTAGGGACAGGCGACGGGGATCAGCCCCAGCATTTT
>-|TRBV6-2/TRBV6-3|few|TRBJ2-7
CASSYSDRTYEQYF
TGTGCCAGCAGTTACTCTGACAGGACCTACGAGCAGTACTTC
>-|TRBV19|few|TRBJ1-5
CASSIDSSNQPQHF
TGTGCCAGTAGTATAGATTCGAGCAATCAGCCCCAGCATTTT
>TRBD1|TRBV10-3|many|TRBJ1-5
CAISLDRGNQPQHF
TGTGCCATCAGCTTGGACAGGGGTAATCAGCCCCAGCATTTT
>-|TRBV5-1|many|TRBJ1-3
CASTPNPVSSGNTIYF
TGCGCCAGCACCCCAAACCCGGTTAGCTCTGGAAACACCATATATTTT
>-|TRBV5-1|few|TRBJ1-1
CASSSQIEAFF
TGCGCCAGCAGCTCCCAGATTGAAGCTTTCTTT
>-|TRBV20-1|-|TRBJ1-2
CSARPTNENGYTF
TGCAGTGCCCGGCCCACGAACGAGAATGGCTACACCTTC
>-|TRBV12-3/TRBV12-4|-|TRBJ1-5
CASSLGWAGELNQPQHF
TGTGCCAGCAGTTTAGGTTGGGCAGGGGAACTCAATCAGCCCCAGCATTTT
>TRBD1|TRBV27|-|TRBJ2-2
CASSARTGSIGELFF
TGTGCCAGCAGTGCGAGGACAGGGAGCATCGGGGAGCTGTTTTTT
>-|TRBV29-1|few|TRBJ2-5
CSVEGGEETQYF
TGCAGCGTTGAAGGTGGAGAAGAGACCCAGTACTTC
>TRBD2|TRBV7-2|-|TRBJ2-5
CASSSGTTSKTQYF
TGTGCCAGCAGCTCCGGGACTACCTCCAAGACCCAGTACTTC
>-|TRBV12-3/TRBV12-4|few|TRBJ1-2
CASSLQGSRGYTF
TGTGCCAGCAGTTTACAGGGCTCTAGGGGCTACACCTTC
>TRBD1|TRBV7-2|few|TRBJ2-1
CASSRTGGLHEQFF
TGTGCCAGCAGCCGGACAGGGGGCCTTCATGAGCAGTTCTTC
>TRBD2|TRBV7-2|many|TRBJ2-5
CASSLDTSGRKTQYF
TGTGCCAGCAGCTTAGATACTAGCGGGAGAAAGACCCAGTACTTC
>-|TRBV5-6|few|TRBJ1-2
CASSGTGSPNYGYTF
TGTGCCAGCAGCGGAACAGGGTCGCCTAACTATGGCTACACCTTC
>TRBD1|TRBV5-1|-|TRBJ2-5
CASSSPGQGLQETQYF
TGCGCCAGCAGCTCACCGGGACAGGGCCTTCAAGAGACCCAGTACTTC
>TRBD1|TRBV20-1|-|TRBJ1-1
CSAWTGPNTEAFF
TGCAGTGCTTGGACAGGGCCGAACACTGAAGCTTTCTTT
>TRBD2|TRBV7-3|few|TRBJ2-5
CASSLTLTSGRREETQYF
TGTGCCAGCAGCTTAACCTTAACTAGCGGGAGGAGGGAGGAGACCCAGTACTTC
>-|TRBV7-2|few|TRBJ2-3
CASSLDNLSTDTQYF
TGTGCCAGCAGCTTAGACAACTTAAGCACAGATACGCAGTATTTT
>TRBD1|TRBV20-1|few|TRBJ2-1
CSARDRGDNEQFF
TGCAGTGCTAGGGACAGGGGGGACAATGAGCAGTTCTTC
>TRBD2|TRBV7-2|few|TRBJ2-1
CASSSSRLAGGYNEQFF
TGTGCCAGCAGCTCCTCCAGACTAGCGGGGGGCTACAATGAGCAGTTCTTC
>TRBD2|TRBV20-1|-|TRBJ2-1
CSASTAGGRNEQFF
TGCAGTGCTAGTACCGCGGGAGGAAGAAATGAGCAGTTCTTC
>-|TRBV5-1|few|TRBJ2-7
CASSLSPYGYEQYF
TGCGCCAGCAGCTTGTCGCCATATGGCTACGAGCAGTACTTC
>-|TRBV5-1|-|TRBJ2-1
CASVGDTWEQFF
TGCGCCAGCGTAGGGGACACATGGGAGCAGTTCTTC